This TCR beta chain was retrieved from a study of human T cells and chemical hapten exposure. Looking at the study overall: All patients underwent weekly scalp dosing with diphenylcyclopropenone for the full roughly 23-week study.

Study observations and caveats: PT1 expanded TCR counts and patch test score correlated positively.

Trimming removed 2 bases from V and 2 bases from J, with 4 bases in between. This CDR3 spans 14 amino acids. The germline gives CDR1 KGHSH, CDR2 LQKENI. Time point in this sample: patch test 3, about 24 weeks after DPC sensitization. Treatment reported: therapeutic diphenylcyclopropenone sensitization with weekly scalp DPC. In every case, blood was obtained before the patch test was applied. For the library, individual cDNA molecules each received unique molecular identifiers. MiXCR, applied by TCRdb to the RACE reads, yields one record per CDR3 protein. The data contain some 74,000 distinct CDR3 sequences, 10% to 15% of them singletons. Comment on this clonotype: The target antigen is unknown.

This receptor was taken from a woman aged 50 to 60 with alopecia areata. Some clones in this sample may be carry-over from other donors' samples. The sample in question was whole blood, obtained in connection with sensitization to the hapten diphenylcyclopropenone (DPC). The chain uses TRBV18 and TRBJ2-6; D is undetermined. CDR3 protein: CASSPGPGANVLTF. The CDR3 nucleotides are TGTGCCAGCTCACCAGGGCCTGGGGCCAACGTCCTGACTTTC.